The subject of this entry is one TCR beta chain. What it binds is unknown. For TCRbeta, the library was prepared with unique molecular identifiers. MiXCR, applied by TCRdb to the PCR reads, yields one record per CDR3 protein. The sample lists 45,000 to 60,000 distinct CDR3 sequences; roughly 50% were seen once. These data are taken from a study of T-cell reconstitution after alpha-beta-depleted transplantation in children. The study, taken as a whole, reports: The main origin of T-cell counts and diversity one year after transplant was newly produced T cells. Surviving recipient T cells and thymic progenitors produced the high day-60 TCRbeta diversity seen in some patients. It was reported that alpha-beta T cells came from several hundred expanded graft clones (about two months after transplant).

V dropped 2 bases and J dropped 6; count of bases not matched to a gene: 11. The CDR3 runs 18 residues. The receptor's source is a boy under two years old with SCID, due to receive a stem cell transplant. This rearrangement joins TRBV12-3 or TRBV12-4 to TRBJ2-2, with 11 bases lining up with TRBD2. The source was peripheral blood, collected before TCRalphabeta/CD19-depleted stem cell transplant. The CDR3 loop reads CASSLRTSGFRTAGELFF. CDR3 nucleotide sequence: TGTGCCAGCAGTTTACGGACTAGCGGGTTCAGGACCGCCGGGGAGCTGTTTTTT.